This passage covers 20 T cell receptor beta chains from one sample sequenced in a study of CD8+CD57+ T cells in acquired aplastic anemia. TCR beta VDJ and CDR3 profiling used genomic DNA as template. TCRdb passed the reads through MiXCR, listing each CDR3 protein once. The table lists around 170,000 distinct CDR3 sequences, roughly half of them singletons. The authors sequenced patients whose flow cytometry had shown CD8+CD57+ cell expansion. The specimen sequenced was sorted CD4+, CD8+, or CD8+CD57+ T cells (not recorded which) from PBMCs. These receptors all stem from a human donor with aplastic anemia.

The chain combines TRBV7-8 with TRBJ2-1; TRBD2 matches 8 bases. This CDR3 has 15 amino acids. Trimming at V came to 7 bases and at J to 0 bases, leaving 5 bases not matched to a gene. The germline gives CDR1 SGHVS, CDR2 FQNEAQ. CDR3 coding DNA: TGTGCCAGCAACTCCGGGACTAGCTCCTACAATGAGCAGTTCTTC. Protein sequence: CASNSGTSSYNEQFF.

The gene calls are TRBV5-6 and TRBJ2-7; D is possibly TRBD1 (6 bases). This CDR3 comprises 15 residues. Germline V CDR1 and CDR2: SGHDT, YYEEEE. Trimming took 6 bases from V and 4 from J, leaving 20 bases between them. CDR3 residues: CASTSRRGIMYEQYF. The CDR3 DNA is TGTGCCAGCACCAGTCGTAGGGGGATTATGTACGAGCAGTACTTC. The full variable domain, completed using reference TRBV5-6 and TRBJ2-7, is DAGVTQSPTHLIKTRGQQVTLRCSPKSGHDTVSWYQQALGQGPQFIFQYYEEEERQRGNFPDRFSGHQFPNYSSELNVNALLLGDSALYLCASTSRRGIMYEQYFGPGTRLTVT.

The gene calls are TRBV29-1 and TRBJ2-7; D is uncertain. Germline V gene data show CDR1 as SQVTM and CDR2 as ANQGSEA. V was clipped by 4 bases and J by 1 base, with 11 bases between them. The CDR3 totals 13 residues. CDR3 amino acids: CSVVDIRSYEQYF. Here the CDR3 DNA reads TGCAGCGTTGTAGACATTCGGTCCTACGAGCAGTACTTC.

This clonotype was seen many times. The chain has TRBV5-1 and TRBJ2-7; 9 bases are shared with TRBD2. The CDR3 sequence is 16 residues long. Germline V gene lookup returns CDR1 SGHRS and CDR2 YFSETQ. Trimming removed 0 bases from V and 4 bases from J; junction bases left unmatched: 8. CDR3 sequence reads: CASSLDGAGGPYEQYF. The CDR3 DNA reads TGCGCCAGCAGCTTGGATGGGGCGGGAGGGCCTTACGAGCAGTACTTC.

The gene calls are TRBV2 and TRBJ2-7; 10 bases are shared with TRBD1. Germline trimming cut 6 bases from V and 5 bases from J; bases unmatched to any gene: 7. There are 14 residues in the CDR3. The germline V gene encodes CDR1 SNHLY and CDR2 FYNNEI. In DNA, the CDR3 is TGTGCCAGCAGGACGGGACAGGGGTCTAACGAGCAGTACTTC. Translating gives CASRTGQGSNEQYF.

With respect to this clonotype: A much larger clone differs by one base, so this may be a read error. The V gene is TRBV5-1, the J gene TRBJ1-3; 8 bases map to TRBD1. The germline CDR1 and CDR2 sequences are SGHRS and YFSETQ. J gave up 1 base and V 4 bases, and 4 bases lay outside the gene matches. The CDR3 extends over 15 amino acids. CDR3 in amino acids: CASSMGQASGNTIYF. The DNA for the CDR3 is TGCGCCAGCAGCATGGGACAGGCGTCTGGAAACACCATATATTTT. Together with reference TRBV5-1 and TRBJ1-3, the CDR3 gives the full variable domain: KAGVTQTPRYLIKTRGQQVTLSCSPISGHRSVSWYQQTPGQGLQFLFEYFSETQRNKGNFPGRFSGRQFSNSRSEMNVSTLELGDSALYLCASSMGQASGNTIYFGEGSWLTVV.

For this clonotype: A much larger clone lies a single base off, so this may be a read error. J is TRBJ1-6 and V is TRBV27; no clear D. Per the germline V gene, CDR1 is MNHEY and CDR2 is SMNVEV (reference sequence). The V end lost 0 bases, the J end lost 8 bases, and 11 bases lay between the germline ends. The CDR3 is 15 residues long. The CDR3 here is CASSLSGGCDSPLHF. DNA for the CDR3: TGTGCCAGCAGTTTATCAGGAGGGTGTGATTCACCCCTCCACTTT.

The CDR3 bases are TGTGCCAGCAGGAGAAGCGGGGCTGAGGGGACCCAGTACTTC. It is translated as CASRRSGAEGTQYF. The chain is built from TRBV2 and TRBJ2-5; 7 bases align to TRBD2. This CDR3 is 14 amino acids long. Germline CDR1 SNHLY, CDR2 FYNNEI. J gave up 7 bases and V 6 bases, and 11 bases lay outside the gene matches.

This chain links TRBV12-3 or TRBV12-4 with TRBJ1-1; no firm D call. The CDR3 runs to 15 residues. Trimming took 4 bases from V and 1 from J, leaving 13 bases between them. CDR3 nucleotides: TGTGCCAGCAGTTATCGTCGCAGCGGGAACACTGAAGCTTTCTTT. Protein product: CASSYRRSGNTEAFF.

The chain has TRBV19 and TRBJ2-5, with TRBD2 matching 8 bases. Per germline, CDR1 LNHDA and CDR2 SQIVND (reference sequence). This CDR3 region has 15 residues. V shed 8 bases, J shed 5 bases, and the junction held 13 bases outside the gene matches. In DNA, the CDR3 is TGTGCCAGTTCTTCTCCGGGAGGGCAACGGGAGACCCAGTACTTC. This encodes CASSSPGGQRETQYF.

The chain combines TRBV19 with TRBJ1-6, with a possible D match to TRBD1 (5 bases). Trimming cost V 0 bases and J 10 bases, with 13 bases left between them. CDR1 is LNHDA and CDR2 is SQIVND in the germline V gene (reference sequence). This CDR3 has 15 amino acids. CDR3 protein: CASSIDGGGGSPLHF. The CDR3 bases are TGTGCCAGTAGTATAGATGGGGGAGGAGGATCACCCCTCCACTTT.

The chain couples TRBV9 to TRBJ1-2; D call uncertain. The CDR3 is made up of 12 amino acids. CDR1 and CDR2 from the germline V gene are SGDLS and YYNGEE. V gave up 3 bases and J gave up 4 bases, with 7 bases separating them. The CDR3 bases are TGTGCCAGCAGCGAAGGAATCTATGGCTACACCTTC. Translating gives CASSEGIYGYTF.

In this sample, this clonotype turned up many times. The chain recombines TRBV29-1 with TRBJ2-7; no definite D call. V was shortened by 4 bases and J by 5 bases, with 12 bases between the two germline ends. This CDR3 contains 12 residues. Germline V gene lookup returns CDR1 SQVTM and CDR2 ANQGSEA. As DNA, the CDR3 is TGCAGCGTTGGGTCCGTCCTCCACGAGCAGTACTTC. Protein: CSVGSVLHEQYF.

This clonotype was picked up many times. The chain couples TRBV6-1 to TRBJ2-7; D unresolved. The V and J ends lost 6 bases and 6 bases respectively, with 18 bases between them. The CDR3 runs to 14 residues. Germline CDR1 MNHNS, CDR2 SASEGT. This chain's CDR3 is CASRAPFSSSEQYF. CDR3 DNA: TGTGCCAGCAGGGCACCCTTTAGTTCTTCCGAGCAGTACTTC.

In regard to this clonotype: This may be a read error: a much more frequent sequence differs by one nucleotide. This chain's CDR3 is CSVNGQGLTYEQYF. The CDR3 DNA reads as TGCAGCGTTAACGGACAGGGGTTAACCTACGAGCAGTACTTC. J is TRBJ2-7 and V is TRBV29-1, with 9 bases that match TRBD1. The CDR3 covers 14 residues. Germline V CDR1 and CDR2: SQVTM, ANQGSEA. V shed 5 bases, J shed 2 bases, and the junction held 7 bases outside the gene matches.

This clonotype was seen more than once but under ten times. V gene TRBV29-1 combines with J gene TRBJ2-7, with TRBD1 matching over 9 bases. The V segment lost 4 bases and the J segment 6 bases; nucleotides outside the gene matches: 7. Germline values: CDR1 SQVTM, CDR2 ANQGSEA. This CDR3 has 13 residues. The CDR3 DNA follows: TGCAGCGTTGGGGGGACAGGGCTCGGCGAGCAGTACTTC. It encodes CSVGGTGLGEQYF.

Ten or more counts support this clonotype. V gene TRBV7-2 combines with J gene TRBJ2-5, with TRBD1 matching over 9 bases. Germline trimming cut 4 bases from V and 3 bases from J; bases unmatched to any gene: 9. Germline lookup yields CDR1 SGHTA and CDR2 FQGNSA. This CDR3 comprises 16 residues. CDR3 nucleotides: TGTGCCAGCAGCTCAGCCGGGACAGGGAAAAAAGAGACCCAGTACTTC. Amino acids: CASSSAGTGKKETQYF.

A word on this clonotype: The junction shows a germline mismatch at one end, possibly a read error. This chain joins TRBV29-1 and TRBJ2-3, with D perhaps TRBD1 or TRBD2 (5 bases each). Germline V gene lookup returns CDR1 SQVTM and CDR2 ANQGSEA. This CDR3 spans 16 amino acids. DNA of the CDR3: TGCAGCGTTGATGGTACCGAGAGCGGAGGCACAGGTACGCAGTATTTT. Its protein is CSVDGTESGGTGTQYF.

The chain combines TRBV7-6 with TRBJ1-3; D unresolved. CDR3 length: 12 amino acids. V lost 5 bases and J lost 8, with 10 bases in between. Per the germline V gene, CDR1 is SGHVS and CDR2 is FNYEAQ. The CDR3 region is CASSPSWYTIYF. CDR3 DNA: TGTGCCAGCAGCCCATCGTGGTACACCATATATTTT.

This clonotype was recorded at least ten times. Written as DNA, the CDR3 is TGCAGTGCTAGAGATGCAGGGGGAAGCAACGTGGTGTTCTTC. The encoded protein is CSARDAGGSNVVFF. The chain joins TRBV20-1 to TRBJ2-1; 7 nucleotides agree with TRBD1. J gave up 15 bases and V 0 bases, and 14 bases lay outside the gene matches. CDR1 is DFQATT and CDR2 is SNEGSKA in the germline V gene (reference sequence). The length of the CDR3 is 14 residues.